A selection of T cell receptor beta chains follows, all from one sample in a study of blood T cell repertoires in COVID-19. TCRdb's copy holds only in-frame clones and misses some; the assay was immunoSEQ multiplex PCR. The sample holds some 700,000 clones; around 90% are singletons and the top ten take roughly 0.25%. The sample taken for sequencing was peripheral blood. These receptors were collected from a woman aged 18-30 years with acute or convalescent COVID-19. The CDR3 runs from the conserved cysteine through the conserved F or W. The order of the fields is CDR3 protein, CDR3 DNA, J gene, clone size, D gene, V gene. A D gene is named only where the DNA matches it firmly. Expanded clones are given a class, and other clones once, few, many or no size at all.

CDR3: CASSLRPRGETGNTIYF
DNA: TGCGCCAGCAGCTTAAGGCCACGGGGGGAGACTGGAAACACCATATATTTT
J: TRBJ1-3
size: NA
D: NA
V: TRBV5-1

CDR3: CASSLVGRSLHF
DNA: TGTGCCAGCAGCTTAGTGGGCCGATCCCTCCACTTT
J: TRBJ1-6
size: NA
D: NA
V: TRBV7-6

CDR3: CASSQEVAGVLFDTEAFF
DNA: TGTGCCAGCAGCCAAGAGGTTGCAGGGGTTCTTTTTGACACTGAAGCTTTCTTT
J: TRBJ1-1
size: NA
D: NA
V: TRBV14

CDR3: CSVVEGNQPQHF
DNA: TGCAGCGTTGTGGAGGGCAATCAGCCCCAGCATTTT
J: TRBJ1-5
size: NA
D: NA
V: TRBV29-1

CDR3: CASSGDSETGSGFNEKLFF
DNA: TGTGCCAGCAGCGGAGACAGCGAAACAGGGAGTGGGTTTAATGAAAAACTGTTTTTT
J: TRBJ1-4
size: NA
D: NA
V: TRBV9

CDR3: CASSPVPQGTYNSPLHF
DNA: TGTGCCAGTAGTCCCGTCCCCCAGGGGACCTATAATTCACCCCTCCACTTT
J: TRBJ1-6
size: NA
D: NA
V: TRBV19

CDR3: CASSSRQRGIGPPSEQYF
DNA: TGCGCCAGCAGCTCCCGACAACGGGGTATAGGGCCCCCTTCCGAGCAGTACTTC
J: TRBJ2-7
size: NA
D: NA
V: TRBV5-1

CDR3: CASSLAGREDGYTF
DNA: TGCGCCAGCAGCTTGGCAGGCCGGGAGGATGGCTACACCTTC
J: TRBJ1-2
size: NA
D: NA
V: TRBV5-1

CDR3: CASGFGQGGYGYTF
DNA: TGTGCCAGTGGGTTTGGACAGGGGGGTTATGGCTACACCTTC
J: TRBJ1-2
size: NA
D: TRBD1
V: TRBV19

CDR3: CATSGGQGDAETQYF
DNA: TGTGCCACCAGCGGGGGACAGGGAGACGCGGAGACCCAGTACTTC
J: TRBJ2-5
size: few
D: TRBD1
V: TRBV15

CDR3: CATSDTRDGYTF
DNA: TGTGCCACCAGTGATACCAGGGATGGCTACACCTTC
J: TRBJ1-2
size: NA
D: NA
V: TRBV24-1

CDR3: CASSFLDGITGELFF
DNA: TGTGCCAGCAGTTTCCTAGACGGAATCACCGGGGAGCTGTTTTTT
J: TRBJ2-2
size: NA
D: NA
V: TRBV6-5

CDR3: CASSPGVFNYGYTF
DNA: TGTGCCAGCAGCCCGGGTGTGTTTAACTATGGCTACACCTTC
J: TRBJ1-2
size: NA
D: NA
V: TRBV7-2

CDR3: CASSLETGALYGYTF
DNA: TGTGCCAGCAGCTTAGAAACAGGGGCCCTTTATGGCTACACCTTC
J: TRBJ1-2
size: NA
D: TRBD1
V: TRBV7-9

CDR3: CASSYRREAFF
DNA: TGTGCCAGCAGTTACAGGCGGGAAGCTTTCTTT
J: TRBJ1-1
size: NA
D: NA
V: TRBV6-5

CDR3: CASSSLHHEQYF
DNA: TGTGCCAGCAGTTCCTTACATCACGAGCAGTACTTC
J: TRBJ2-7
size: NA
D: NA
V: TRBV12-3/TRBV12-4

CDR3: CASSFLRGNSRYGYTF
DNA: TGTGCCAGCAGTTTTCTCAGGGGGAATAGTCGATATGGCTACACCTTC
J: TRBJ1-2
size: NA
D: TRBD1
V: TRBV6-2/TRBV6-3

CDR3: CASSYRGQAFTGELFF
DNA: TGTGCCAGCAGTTACAGGGGCCAGGCTTTCACCGGGGAGCTGTTTTTT
J: TRBJ2-2
size: NA
D: NA
V: TRBV6-6

CDR3: CASRRTGKMVAFF
DNA: TGTGCCAGCAGACGGACAGGGAAGATGGTAGCTTTCTTT
J: TRBJ1-1
size: NA
D: TRBD1
V: TRBV7-8

CDR3: CASKEYFNTGELFF
DNA: TGTGCCAGTAAGGAGTATTTTAACACCGGGGAGCTGTTTTTT
J: TRBJ2-2
size: NA
D: NA
V: TRBV19

CDR3: CAWNRGSAYEQYF
DNA: TGTGCCTGGAACAGGGGTTCCGCCTACGAGCAGTACTTC
J: TRBJ2-7
size: once
D: TRBD1
V: TRBV30

CDR3: CAWSEQGYEQYF
DNA: TGTGCCTGGAGTGAACAGGGTTACGAGCAGTACTTC
J: TRBJ2-7
size: NA
D: NA
V: TRBV30

CDR3: CASFTGDSNQPQHF
DNA: TGTGCCAGCTTCACAGGGGACAGCAATCAGCCCCAGCATTTT
J: TRBJ1-5
size: NA
D: TRBD1
V: TRBV3-1/TRBV3-2

CDR3: CASSPPRLAGGDRDTQYF
DNA: TGCGCCAGCAGCCCCCCTAGACTAGCGGGGGGGGATCGAGATACGCAGTATTTT
J: TRBJ2-3
size: NA
D: TRBD2
V: TRBV4-1

CDR3: CASSSHSRLVGDEQFF
DNA: TGTGCCAGCAGCTCTCACTCTAGATTGGTAGGGGATGAGCAGTTCTTC
J: TRBJ2-1
size: NA
D: NA
V: TRBV7-3

CDR3: CASTLRVFEAFF
DNA: TGTGCCAGCACCCTCCGGGTGTTTGAAGCTTTCTTT
J: TRBJ1-1
size: NA
D: NA
V: TRBV7-9

CDR3: CASSFAGGSQPQHF
DNA: TGTGCCAGCAGTTTCGCAGGGGGCAGTCAGCCCCAGCATTTT
J: TRBJ1-5
size: NA
D: TRBD1
V: TRBV27

CDR3: CVLLCQQTVHPAGEYF
DNA: NA
J: TRBJ2-7
size: NA
D: NA
V: TRBV6-4

CDR3: CASSQGLAGFSGNTIYF
DNA: TGTGCCAGCAGCCAAGGATTAGCTGGGTTCTCTGGAAACACCATATATTTT
J: TRBJ1-3
size: once
D: NA
V: TRBV14

CDR3: CASSFTGTVDSNQPQHF
DNA: TGTGCCAGCAGCTTCACCGGGACAGTTGATAGCAATCAGCCCCAGCATTTT
J: TRBJ1-5
size: NA
D: TRBD1
V: TRBV7-9

CDR3: CASSYFGGNAYEQYF
DNA: TGTGCCAGCAGTTACTTCGGAGGGAATGCCTACGAGCAGTACTTC
J: TRBJ2-7
size: NA
D: NA
V: TRBV6-5

CDR3: CASSSGPPTDTQYF
DNA: TGCGCCAGCAGCTCAGGGCCCCCCACAGATACGCAGTATTTT
J: TRBJ2-3
size: NA
D: NA
V: TRBV5-1

CDR3: CATGAGGRYNEQFF
DNA: TGTGCCACCGGGGCGGGAGGTCGATACAATGAGCAGTTCTTC
J: TRBJ2-1
size: NA
D: TRBD2
V: TRBV24-1

CDR3: CASSQELNSYNEQFF
DNA: TGCGCCAGCAGCCAAGAACTAAACTCCTACAATGAGCAGTTCTTC
J: TRBJ2-1
size: NA
D: NA
V: TRBV4-1

CDR3: CASTISGGSFSGANVLTF
DNA: TGTGCCAGCACCATATCAGGAGGGAGTTTCTCTGGGGCCAACGTCCTGACTTTC
J: TRBJ2-6
size: NA
D: NA
V: TRBV7-3

CDR3: CASSLAPHGGFSNEQFF
DNA: TGCGCCAGCAGCTTGGCCCCCCACGGGGGGTTCTCCAATGAGCAGTTCTTC
J: TRBJ2-1
size: NA
D: TRBD2
V: TRBV5-1

CDR3: CASSLSLGGDSYEQYF
DNA: TGTGCCAGCAGTTTAAGTTTGGGGGGGGACTCCTACGAGCAGTACTTC
J: TRBJ2-7
size: NA
D: TRBD2
V: TRBV27

CDR3: CASSDRGGSNQPQHF
DNA: TGTGCCAGCTCGGACAGGGGAGGGAGCAATCAGCCCCAGCATTTT
J: TRBJ1-5
size: NA
D: TRBD1
V: TRBV18

CDR3: CASSVSGGSPYEQYF
DNA: TGTGCCAGCAGCGTTAGCGGGGGGTCCCCCTACGAGCAGTACTTC
J: TRBJ2-7
size: NA
D: TRBD2
V: TRBV9

CDR3: CASSQGWVGGPGNTIYF
DNA: TGTGCCAGCAGCCAAGGATGGGTAGGGGGCCCTGGAAACACCATATATTTT
J: TRBJ1-3
size: once
D: TRBD1
V: TRBV3-1/TRBV3-2

CDR3: CASSRPGQNSGANVLTF
DNA: TGTGCCAGCAGTCGCCCGGGACAGAACTCTGGGGCCAACGTCCTGACTTTC
J: TRBJ2-6
size: NA
D: TRBD1
V: TRBV6-6

CDR3: CASKNLRDRGCLCTEAFF
DNA: TGTGCCAGCAAGAACCTCCGGGACAGGGGATGCCTATGCACTGAAGCTTTCTTT
J: TRBJ1-1
size: NA
D: TRBD1
V: TRBV6-4

CDR3: CAWREIQGIIPYEQYF
DNA: TGTGCCTGGAGGGAAATACAGGGTATCATACCCTACGAGCAGTACTTC
J: TRBJ2-7
size: NA
D: NA
V: TRBV30

CDR3: CASIHGQANTEAFF
DNA: TGTGCCAGCATCCATGGACAGGCTAACACTGAAGCTTTCTTT
J: TRBJ1-1
size: NA
D: TRBD1
V: TRBV6-5

CDR3: CASSIQGSYEQYF
DNA: TGTGCCAGTAGTATCCAGGGATCCTACGAGCAGTACTTC
J: TRBJ2-7
size: few
D: NA
V: TRBV19

CDR3: CAWMVAGANYGYTF
DNA: TGTGCCTGGATGGTCGCGGGGGCTAACTATGGCTACACCTTC
J: TRBJ1-2
size: NA
D: NA
V: TRBV30

CDR3: CASSFNLRQGVTDTQYF
DNA: TGTGCCAGCAGTTTTAATCTCCGGCAGGGGGTGACAGATACGCAGTATTTT
J: TRBJ2-3
size: NA
D: TRBD1
V: TRBV28

CDR3: CAISSWTGTPEAFF
DNA: TGTGCCATCAGTTCCTGGACAGGCACCCCTGAAGCTTTCTTT
J: TRBJ1-1
size: few
D: TRBD1
V: TRBV10-3

CDR3: CATSGGGTYEQYF
DNA: TGTGCCACCAGTGGCGGGGGGACCTACGAGCAGTACTTC
J: TRBJ2-7
size: NA
D: TRBD2
V: TRBV24-1

CDR3: CASSEAGNLAKNIQYF
DNA: TGTGCCAGCAGTGAAGCAGGGAATCTAGCCAAAAACATTCAGTACTTC
J: TRBJ2-4
size: few
D: NA
V: TRBV25-1

CDR3: CASSGLGSGANVLTF
DNA: TGTGCCAGTAGTGGGCTTGGATCTGGGGCCAACGTCCTGACTTTC
J: TRBJ2-6
size: NA
D: NA
V: TRBV19

CDR3: CASSLYQGGGTEAFF
DNA: TGCGCCAGCAGCTTGTATCAGGGCGGGGGCACTGAAGCTTTCTTT
J: TRBJ1-1
size: once
D: NA
V: TRBV5-1

CDR3: CASSLFPAGYQHF
DNA: TGTGCCAGCAGCTTGTTCCCGGCGGGGTACCAGCATTTT
J: TRBJ1-5
size: NA
D: NA
V: TRBV5-6

CDR3: CAWSRTLNEKLFF
DNA: TGTGCCTGGAGCCGGACACTTAATGAAAAACTGTTTTTT
J: TRBJ1-4
size: NA
D: NA
V: TRBV30